The source of this T cell receptor (beta chain) is a study of cytomegalovirus exposure and HLA in healthy donors. The PCR contained 60 Vbeta and 13 Jbeta primers. The data were produced by immunoSEQ multiplex PCR, yet TCRdb's version contains in-frame clones alone and is incomplete. The sample includes some 130,000 clones, 81% of them seen just once. This clone came up once. Antigen: not known. Study observations and caveats: Analyses of presence/absence relied on an assumption of roughly uniform sequencing depth across donors. Common viral pathogens (according to a later analysis) appeared linked to several of the most significant clusters. For cytomegalovirus status, the classifier reportedly gave diagnoses with high specificity and sensitivity.

Sample: PBMCs. The receptor was isolated from a middle-aged woman in good health and CMV-seropositive.

The CDR3 nucleotides are TGTGCCAGCAGTTTAACGGCAGGGGGACCCGCTGAAGCTTTCTTT. Its protein is CASSLTAGGPAEAFF. This sequence joins TRBV28 and TRBJ1-1; 7 positions match TRBD1. V dropped 2 bases and J dropped 6; count of bases not matched to a gene: 9. The CDR3 has 15 amino acids. CDR1 MDHEN and CDR2 SYDVKM come from the germline V gene.